This is a list of T cell receptor beta chains from one sample in a study of T cell responses to AZD1222 COVID-19 vaccine. Sequencing used immunoSEQ multiplex PCR; TCRdb keeps in-frame clones, though not all of them. The sample has 250,000 or so clones, over 85% seen once. The input for sequencing was peripheral blood, taken on day 0 of AZD1222 vaccination. The receptor set was obtained from an adult in good health. Each CDR3 is given with its conserved first and last residue. Each record gives: clone size, J gene, V gene, D gene, CDR3 protein, CDR3 DNA. D genes are given only for firm matches. Clone size, where shown, is once, few, many, or a class for clones that have expanded.

- | TRBJ2-7 | TRBV10-3 | - | CAISEPDVGYEQYF | TGTGCCATCAGTGAACCCGACGTGGGATACGAGCAGTACTTC
- | TRBJ1-6 | TRBV5-1 | - | CASSSRTGGNSPLHF | TGCGCCAGCAGCTCGCGGACCGGAGGCAATTCACCCCTCCACTTT
- | TRBJ2-2 | TRBV3-1/TRBV3-2 | - | CASSQGTGNTGELFF | TGTGCCAGCAGCCAAGGGACTGGGAACACCGGGGAGCTGTTTTTT
- | TRBJ2-2 | TRBV6-5 | - | CASSYEGRGSGELFF | TGTGCCAGCAGTTACGAAGGCCGGGGGAGCGGGGAGCTGTTTTTT
- | TRBJ2-7 | TRBV6-6 | - | CASSTTTGNVQYF | TGTGCCAGCAGTACAACAACAGGGAACGTACAGTACTTC
- | TRBJ1-1 | TRBV5-1 | TRBD1 | CASSLDAGGTEAFF | TGCGCCAGCAGCCTCGACGCAGGGGGGACTGAAGCTTTCTTT
few | TRBJ1-2 | TRBV18 | TRBD1 | CASSSQDRGVYGYTF | TGTGCCAGCTCTTCCCAGGACAGGGGGGTCTATGGCTACACCTTC
- | TRBJ1-2 | TRBV6-5 | TRBD1 | CASLPTGEANYGYTF | TGTGCCAGCCTTCCTACAGGGGAAGCTAACTATGGCTACACCTTC
- | TRBJ2-7 | TRBV28 | TRBD1 | CASSLLPGTGEGEQYF | TGTGCCAGCAGTTTGCTTCCCGGGACAGGGGAGGGCGAGCAGTACTTC
- | TRBJ2-1 | TRBV4-1 | TRBD1 | CASSQDRRRGHYNEQFF | TGCGCCAGCAGCCAAGACAGGCGTAGGGGGCACTACAATGAGCAGTTCTTC
- | TRBJ1-4 | TRBV19 | - | CASSMGTGVATNEKLFF | TGTGCCAGTAGTATGGGGACGGGGGTTGCAACTAATGAAAAACTGTTTTTT
once | TRBJ1-1 | TRBV5-1 | - | CASSWSQGNTEAFF | TGCGCCAGCAGCTGGAGCCAGGGGAACACTGAAGCTTTCTTT
- | TRBJ1-2 | TRBV6-5 | - | CASSLRLTLATYGYTF | TGTGCCAGCAGTTTGAGGCTTACACTAGCAACCTATGGCTACACCTTC
- | TRBJ2-1 | TRBV5-6 | TRBD2 | CASSLLAGGDNEQFF | TGTGCCAGCAGCTTGCTAGCGGGGGGGGACAATGAGCAGTTCTTC
- | TRBJ1-1 | TRBV28 | TRBD1 | CASTTGTGVFAAFF | TGTGCCAGCACAACCGGGACAGGGGTTTTTGCAGCTTTCTTT
- | TRBJ1-3 | TRBV6-5 | - | CASMGQGRNTIYF | TGTGCCAGCATGGGGCAGGGACGAAACACCATATATTTT
- | TRBJ1-5 | TRBV9 | - | CASSVDQWQPQHF | TGTGCCAGCAGCGTAGACCAGTGGCAGCCCCAGCATTTT
- | TRBJ1-2 | TRBV5-4 | - | CASSPPLGGYTF | TGTGCCAGCAGCCCCCCTTTGGGGGGCTACACCTTC
- | TRBJ1-5 | TRBV6-5 | TRBD1 | CASSRQGPDQPQHF | TGTGCCAGCAGTCGACAGGGGCCGGATCAGCCCCAGCATTTT
few | TRBJ1-6 | TRBV2 | - | CASSEARGTGSYNSPLHF | TGTGCCAGCAGTGAAGCACGAGGGACGGGCTCCTATAATTCACCCCTCCACTTT
- | TRBJ2-7 | TRBV11-2 | - | CASSFRGLTYEQYF | TGTGCCAGCAGCTTCCGGGGGCTAACCTACGAGCAGTACTTC
- | TRBJ2-1 | TRBV19 | TRBD1 | CASSDRGFLDNEQFF | TGTGCCAGTAGTGACAGGGGATTTTTGGACAATGAGCAGTTCTTC
- | TRBJ2-1 | TRBV7-9 | TRBD1 | CASSLVGQGEKFF | TGTGCCAGCAGCTTAGTGGGACAGGGGGAGAAGTTCTTC
- | TRBJ2-1 | TRBV24-1 | - | CATSDLRAGANEQFF | TGTGCCACCAGTGATTTGAGGGCCGGGGCGAATGAGCAGTTCTTC
- | TRBJ2-1 | TRBV4-1 | - | CASSRSSNEQFF | TGCGCCAGCAGCCGTAGCAGCAATGAGCAGTTCTTC
once | TRBJ1-5 | TRBV3-1/TRBV3-2 | - | CASSYSRGQPQHF | TGTGCCAGCAGCTACAGCCGGGGTCAGCCCCAGCATTTT
- | TRBJ2-1 | TRBV5-1 | - | CASSLGGEWRYNEQFF | TGCGCCAGCAGCTTGGGTGGCGAGTGGCGCTACAATGAGCAGTTCTTC
- | TRBJ1-1 | TRBV6-5 | - | CASGGSPTAEAFF | TGTGCCAGCGGCGGTAGTCCTACCGCTGAAGCTTTCTTT
- | TRBJ2-4 | TRBV25-1 | - | CASSTVRLGDIQYF | TGTGCCAGCAGTACGGTACGGCTGGGGGACATTCAGTACTTC
- | TRBJ2-2 | TRBV6-5 | - | CASSYVVPTNTGELFF | TGTGCCAGCAGTTACGTTGTCCCGACGAACACCGGGGAGCTGTTTTTT
once | TRBJ1-2 | TRBV5-4 | - | CASSPDANYGYTF | TGTGCCAGCAGCCCCGACGCTAACTATGGCTACACCTTC
- | TRBJ1-1 | TRBV7-9 | - | CASSLDGGNTEAFF | TGTGCCAGCAGCTTAGACGGGGGTAACACTGAAGCTTTCTTT
- | TRBJ2-2 | TRBV19 | - | CASSISTNTGELFF | TGTGCCAGTAGTATAAGTACGAACACCGGGGAGCTGTTTTTT
- | TRBJ1-2 | TRBV2 | TRBD1 | CASSVGQVSYGYTF | TGTGCCAGCAGTGTCGGACAGGTATCTTATGGCTACACCTTC
- | TRBJ1-6 | TRBV7-3 | - | CASSLSRRGSYNSPLHF | TGTGCCAGCAGCTTATCCAGGCGGGGGTCCTATAATTCACCCCTCCACTTT
- | TRBJ2-3 | TRBV2 | - | CASSLTTDTQYF | TGTGCCAGCAGCCTAACCACAGATACGCAGTATTTT
- | TRBJ2-7 | TRBV6-1 | TRBD1 | CASSVGTGESRHEQYF | TGTGCCAGCAGTGTAGGGACAGGGGAGTCTAGGCACGAGCAGTACTTC
- | TRBJ1-4 | TRBV2 | - | CASTRDIATNEKLFF | TGTGCCAGCACCCGGGACATCGCAACTAATGAAAAACTGTTTTTT
- | TRBJ2-5 | TRBV19 | - | CASGGVQETQYF | TGTGCCTCAGGGGGGGTTCAAGAGACCCAGTACTTC
- | TRBJ2-3 | TRBV13 | TRBD2 | CASSRGEGADTQYF | TGTGCCAGCAGCCGGGGGGAGGGCGCAGATACGCAGTATTTT
- | TRBJ1-6 | TRBV19 | - | CASKVGGNSPLHF | TGTGCCAGTAAAGTGGGGGGGAATTCACCCCTCCACTTT
- | TRBJ2-7 | TRBV9 | - | CASSVKEGNEQYF | TGTGCCAGCAGCGTAAAGGAGGGGAACGAGCAGTACTTC
- | TRBJ1-5 | TRBV28 | - | CASSFEVLPQHF | TGTGCCAGCAGTTTTGAAGTCCTGCCCCAGCATTTT
- | TRBJ2-3 | TRBV18 | - | CASSPVRTGTDTQYF | TGTGCCAGCTCACCGGTGAGGACGGGAACAGATACGCAGTATTTT